Listed below are T cell receptor beta chains from one sample, sequenced in a study of T cells in tuberculosis. The protocol was immunoSEQ multiplex PCR, while the TCRdb copy is restricted to in-frame clones and leaves out a portion. The sample contains about 22,000 clones, approximately 85% of which appear only once. Sample: PBMCs, taken at tuberculosis diagnosis. The origin of the receptors is an adult with tuberculosis. The CDR3 runs from the conserved cysteine through the conserved F or W. D genes are given only for firm matches. Rows may omit the clone size; those that give it use once, few, many or a size class.

j_gene	abundance	v_gene	d_gene	CDR3aa	CDR3nt
TRBJ1-5	.	TRBV5-1	.	CASSPGLGDQPQHF	TGCGCCAGCAGCCCAGGACTGGGAGATCAGCCCCAGCATTTT
TRBJ2-5	.	TRBV11-2	.	CASSLVERSAQYF	TGTGCCAGCAGCTTAGTTGAGCGCTCGGCCCAGTACTTC
TRBJ1-1	.	TRBV28	.	CASTVRPGGTEAFF	TGTGCCAGCACCGTCCGTCCGGGAGGCACTGAAGCTTTCTTT
TRBJ2-1	.	TRBV7-6	TRBD2	CASSIMVAGGNEQFF	TGTGCCAGCAGCATTATGGTCGCGGGGGGCAATGAGCAGTTCTTC
TRBJ2-1	.	TRBV27	TRBD2	CASKGGGPYNEQFF	TGTGCCAGCAAGGGCGGGGGTCCATACAATGAGCAGTTCTTC
TRBJ1-1	once	TRBV6-6	TRBD1	CASSWDRDTEAFF	TGTGCCAGCAGTTGGGACAGGGACACTGAAGCTTTCTTT
TRBJ2-1	.	TRBV12-2	.	CASRLQGARNEQFF	TGTGCAAGTCGCTTACAGGGGGCGAGGAATGAGCAGTTCTTC
TRBJ1-6	.	TRBV6-1	TRBD1	CASSMAGQGNSPLHF	TGTGCCAGCAGTATGGCGGGACAGGGGAATTCACCCCTCCACTTT
TRBJ2-7	once	TRBV28	TRBD2	CASSFTSGWRLAYF	TGTGCCAGCAGTTTTACTAGCGGATGGAGGTTGGCGTACTTC
TRBJ2-3	.	TRBV9	TRBD2	CASSVGGAGSTDTQYF	TGTGCCAGCAGCGTTGGGGGAGCGGGGAGCACAGATACGCAGTATTTT
TRBJ2-1	once	TRBV7-9	.	CASSFLGRSSYNEQFF	TGTGCCAGCAGCTTTCTAGGCCGTAGCTCCTACAATGAGCAGTTCTTC
TRBJ2-7	.	TRBV19	TRBD1	CASGRDRVGEQYF	TGTGCCAGTGGTAGGGACAGGGTAGGCGAGCAGTACTTC
TRBJ2-1	.	TRBV7-3	TRBD2	CASSFQGGSPNEQFF	TGTGCCAGCAGCTTTCAGGGCGGGAGCCCCAATGAGCAGTTCTTC
TRBJ1-1	.	TRBV19	.	CASSRGGQYTEAFF	TGTGCCAGTAGTCGGGGGGGTCAATACACTGAAGCTTTCTTT
TRBJ2-1	.	TRBV9	TRBD2	CASSPRDYYNEQFF	TGTGCCAGCAGCCCTCGGGACTACTACAATGAGCAGTTCTTC
TRBJ1-1	.	TRBV28	.	CASRPGMVNTEAFF	TGTGCCAGCAGGCCAGGGATGGTAAACACTGAAGCTTTCTTT
TRBJ1-3	.	TRBV7-2	.	CASSLDSLRTGNTIYF	TGTGCCAGCAGCTTAGACAGCCTCCGAACCGGAAACACCATATATTTT
TRBJ2-1	.	TRBV28	TRBD2	CASSPVASGGTEQFF	TGTGCCAGCAGCCCTGTGGCTAGCGGAGGGACTGAGCAGTTCTTC
TRBJ1-2	.	TRBV5-5	TRBD1	CASSYNRDRGHYTF	TGTGCCAGCAGCTATAACCGGGACAGGGGTCACTACACCTTC
TRBJ1-2	.	TRBV9	.	CASSVDNGYTF	TGTGCCAGCAGCGTAGATAATGGCTACACCTTC
TRBJ1-6	few	TRBV19	.	CASSMRESPLHF	TGTGCCAGTAGTATGAGGGAATCACCCCTCCACTTT
TRBJ1-4	.	TRBV29-1	.	CSASTGFNEKLFF	TGCAGCGCATCGACAGGTTTTAATGAAAAACTGTTTTTT
TRBJ1-5	.	TRBV30	.	CAWSSQASNQPQHF	TGTGCCTGGAGTAGTCAGGCTAGCAATCAGCCCCAGCATTTT
TRBJ2-3	.	TRBV9	.	CASSGPRGDTQYF	TGTGCCAGCAGTGGCCCCCGAGGAGATACGCAGTATTTT
TRBJ2-1	.	TRBV19	.	CASSIAGGAYNEQFF	TGTGCCAGTAGTATAGCTGGCGGAGCTTACAATGAGCAGTTCTTC
TRBJ1-2	.	TRBV6-1	.	CASSEVGHPLSGYTF	TGTGCCAGCAGTGAAGTGGGACATCCCTTGAGCGGCTACACCTTC
TRBJ1-5	.	TRBV21-1	.	CASSARRAQHF	TGTGCCAGCAGCGCCCGTCGGGCCCAGCATTTT
TRBJ2-1	.	TRBV6-5	.	CASSYTGNNEQFF	TGTGCCAGCAGTTACACGGGGAACAATGAGCAGTTCTTC
TRBJ1-2	few	TRBV28	.	CASSLGVIGNYGYTF	TGTGCCAGCAGTTTAGGAGTCATTGGTAACTATGGCTACACCTTC
TRBJ2-1	.	TRBV11-2	TRBD1	CASSLGGTGGISYNEQFF	TGTGCCAGCAGCCTAGGTGGAACAGGGGGTATCTCCTACAATGAGCAGTTCTTC
TRBJ2-2	.	TRBV5-1	TRBD1	CASSFTGAMNTGELFF	TGCGCCAGCAGCTTTACAGGGGCCATGAACACCGGGGAGCTGTTTTTT
TRBJ2-4	.	TRBV2	TRBD1	CASTPTTGANGNIQYF	TGTGCCAGCACTCCCACGACAGGGGCTAACGGGAACATTCAGTACTTC
TRBJ2-6	.	TRBV7-3	.	CASSSRVAGANVLTF	TGTGCCAGCAGCTCGAGGGTGGCTGGGGCCAACGTCCTGACTTTC
TRBJ2-1	.	TRBV9	TRBD2	CASSSSGRAGSEQFF	TGTGCCAGCAGCTCTAGCGGGAGGGCCGGAAGTGAGCAGTTCTTC
TRBJ2-1	.	TRBV10-2	.	CASSESEGFNEQFF	TGCGCCAGCAGTGAGTCAGAGGGTTTCAATGAGCAGTTCTTC
TRBJ2-7	.	TRBV6-5	TRBD2	CATSREGLPEQYF	TGTGCCACTTCGCGGGAGGGCCTCCCCGAGCAGTACTTC
TRBJ1-5	.	TRBV5-8	.	CASTPAGAGQPQHF	TGTGCCAGCACCCCAGCAGGGGCGGGTCAGCCCCAGCATTTT
TRBJ2-5	.	TRBV19	.	CASSWAGNQETQYF	TGTGCCAGTAGTTGGGCAGGGAACCAAGAGACCCAGTACTTC
TRBJ2-7	large	TRBV7-9	TRBD1	CASSSGQGLYYEQYF	TGTGCCAGCAGCTCGGGACAGGGCCTCTATTACGAGCAGTACTTC
TRBJ2-3	.	TRBV7-2	.	CASSSRVRRTDTQYF	TGTGCCAGCAGCTCCAGGGTGAGGCGCACAGATACGCAGTATTTT
TRBJ1-1	few	TRBV19	.	CASSMGDIQWGFF	TGTGCCAGTAGTATGGGGGACATCCAGTGGGGGTTCTTT
TRBJ2-1	.	TRBV4-1	.	CASSQASGTRNEQFF	TGCGCCAGCAGCCAGGCCTCCGGGACTCGGAATGAGCAGTTCTTC
TRBJ1-4	.	TRBV5-1	.	CASSSGQRGEKLFF	TGCGCCAGCAGCTCCGGACAGCGGGGGGAAAAACTGTTTTTT
TRBJ2-1	.	TRBV9	TRBD1	CASSVAPRQGNGNEQFF	TGTGCCAGCAGCGTAGCTCCCCGACAGGGCAACGGTAATGAGCAGTTCTTC
TRBJ2-1	.	TRBV20-1	.	CSISSNEQFF	TGCAGTATTAGCAGTAATGAGCAGTTCTTC
TRBJ2-7	.	TRBV5-1	TRBD1	CASSLDGQGMGEQYF	TGCGCCAGCAGCTTGGATGGACAGGGAATGGGGGAGCAGTACTTC
TRBJ2-5	.	TRBV19	.	CASSTQATYQETQYF	TGTGCCAGTAGTACACAGGCGACGTACCAAGAGACCCAGTACTTC
TRBJ2-1	.	TRBV18	.	CASSPETGNEQFF	TGTGCCAGCTCACCGGAGACTGGGAATGAGCAGTTCTTC
TRBJ1-1	.	TRBV6-6	TRBD1	CASGQGIAAEAFF	TGTGCCAGCGGACAGGGGATCGCCGCTGAAGCTTTCTTT
TRBJ2-2	.	TRBV9	TRBD1	CASSAQQGPTGELFF	TGTGCCAGCAGCGCACAACAGGGGCCGACCGGGGAGCTGTTTTTT
TRBJ2-3	.	TRBV9	TRBD1	CASSDLRQGLGDTQYF	TGTGCCAGCAGCGACCTTCGACAGGGGTTGGGAGATACGCAGTATTTT
TRBJ2-3	.	TRBV11-3	.	CASSSGRQEGTQYF	TGTGCCAGCAGCTCTGGACGGCAAGAGGGTACGCAGTATTTT
TRBJ2-3	.	TRBV18	.	CASSPPASTDTQYF	TGTGCCAGCTCCCCCCCAGCGTCAACAGATACGCAGTATTTT
TRBJ2-2	few	TRBV5-1	TRBD2	CASSRGEYTGELFF	TGCGCCAGCAGTCGGGGGGAGTACACCGGGGAGCTGTTTTTT